These 17 T cell receptor beta chains originate from one sample sequenced in a study of blood T cell repertoires in COVID-19. Clones were sequenced by immunoSEQ multiplex PCR, and TCRdb holds only the in-frame ones, with some missing. There are over 15,000 clones in the sample; approximately 92% occur only once, and about 13% lies in the top ten. Sample: peripheral blood. The source is a man aged 55 to 70 with active COVID-19.

CDR3 bases: TGTGCCAGCAGCTTATGGCCCCCGGGACTCGCCTCTGGAAACACCATATATTTT. The encoded protein is CASSLWPPGLASGNTIYF. The rearrangement uses TRBV11-3 and TRBJ1-3; D might be TRBD1 (5 bases). Per the germline V gene, CDR1 is SGHNT and CDR2 is YENEEA. CDR3 size: 18 residues. Trimming cost V 2 bases and J 0 bases, with 17 bases left between them.

The genes are TRBV19 and TRBJ1-5; weak D call: TRBD1 (6 bases). V was trimmed by 1 base and J by 5 bases, leaving 9 bases between them. The CDR3 consists of 14 residues. Germline-derived CDR1 and CDR2 are LNHDA and SQIVND (reference sequence). The CDR3 coding sequence is TGTGCCAGTAGTATAGGCTACAGGGATCAGCCCCAGCATTTT. Translation gives CASSIGYRDQPQHF.

This clone came up a few times. The chain recombines TRBV12-3 or TRBV12-4 with TRBJ1-1; D uncertain. Trimming cost V 3 bases and J 1 base, with 6 bases left between them. This CDR3 contains 13 residues. CDR3 loop: CASSLGRNTEAFF. The CDR3 DNA reads TGTGCCAGCAGTTTGGGCAGGAACACTGAAGCTTTCTTT.

This chain joins TRBV5-5 and TRBJ1-6; D is unresolved. In germline, CDR1 is SGHKS, CDR2 YYEKEE (reference sequence). The CDR3 runs to 15 residues. The V end was cut by 3 bases, the J end by 8 bases, with 15 bases between. This CDR3 is CASSSLPPTDSPLHF. The DNA for the CDR3 is TGTGCCAGCAGCTCCTTGCCCCCAACGGATTCACCCCTCCACTTT.

The J gene is TRBJ2-7, the V gene TRBV6-5; 9 nucleotides line up with TRBD1. From germline, CDR1 is MNHEY and CDR2 SVGAGI. V lost 10 bases, J lost 1 base, and 8 bases stayed unmatched. The CDR3 length is 14 residues. The CDR3 region is CATASTGGSYEQYF. CDR3 nucleotides: TGTGCCACCGCCTCGACAGGGGGGTCCTACGAGCAGTACTTC.

The rearrangement links TRBV3-1 (or the pseudogene TRBV3-2) to TRBJ1-2, with 9 bases fitting TRBD1. The trim removed 1 base at V and 4 bases at J, leaving 1 base unmatched. This CDR3 is built from 14 residues. The germline CDR1 and CDR2 sequences are LGHDT and YNNKEL (reference sequence). CDR3: CASSQGDRAYGYTF. The CDR3 DNA sequence: TGTGCCAGCAGCCAAGGGGACAGGGCCTATGGCTACACCTTC.

This clone showed up just once. The chain links TRBV5-1 to TRBJ2-7; tentative D call: TRBD1 (6 bases). V was trimmed by 4 bases and J by 4 bases, leaving 15 bases between them. This CDR3 has 14 residues. Germline-derived CDR1 and CDR2 are SGHRS and YFSETQ. CDR3 nucleotide sequence: TGCGCCAGCAGCCTCGACAGGATACTTTACGAGCAGTACTTC. This encodes CASSLDRILYEQYF.

The chain uses TRBV27 and TRBJ2-3; 9 bases are shared with TRBD2. CDR1 and CDR2 (germline): MNHEY, SMNVEV (reference sequence). CDR3 size: 17 residues. The V segment lost 1 base and the J segment 4 bases; nucleotides outside the gene matches: 9. CDR3 in amino acids: CASSLYWREGRPDTQYF. CDR3 coding DNA: TGTGCCAGCAGTTTATACTGGCGGGAGGGCCGTCCAGATACGCAGTATTTT.

V gene TRBV11-3 combines with J gene TRBJ2-2; 8 nucleotides agree with TRBD1. V was pared by 0 bases and J by 5 bases, with 5 bases of the junction left unmatched. The CDR3 is made up of 16 amino acids. Germline V gives CDR1 SGHNT, CDR2 YENEEA. CDR3 sequence (DNA): TGTGCCAGCAGCTTAGACCCCTGGACAGGGACCGGGGAGCTGTTTTTT. Translated: CASSLDPWTGTGELFF.

The V call is TRBV7-3, the J call TRBJ2-4; TRBD1 aligns across 8 bases. This CDR3 region has 16 residues. Germline V gives CDR1 SGHTA, CDR2 FQGTGA. J gave up 7 bases and V 1 base, and 9 bases lay outside the gene matches. For the CDR3, the DNA is TGTGCCAGCAGCTTAAGGGCAGGGGGCGAGGGCAACATTCAGTACTTC. Translated, it gives CASSLRAGGEGNIQYF.

The rearrangement uses TRBV7-3 and TRBJ2-7; tentatively, D is TRBD2 (5 bases). V dropped 6 bases and J dropped 2 bases, with 11 bases sitting between them. Germline values: CDR1 SGHTA, CDR2 FQGTGA. This CDR3 is built from 13 residues. CDR3 in DNA: TGTGCCAGCAGTCCCTCGGGGACCTACGAGCAGTACTTC. Translated: CASSPSGTYEQYF.

The CDR3 here is CASSLRQGATEAFF. CDR3 DNA: TGTGCCAGCAGCTTACGCCAGGGGGCCACTGAAGCTTTCTTT. The chain uses TRBV7-2 and TRBJ1-1; 8 positions agree with TRBD1. V lost 2 bases, J lost 4 bases, and 3 bases stayed unmatched. The CDR3 runs to 14 residues. Germline V gene sequence: CDR1 SGHTA, CDR2 FQGNSA.

V and J are TRBV5-4 and TRBJ1-1; D unclear. This CDR3 contains 14 residues. Trimming shortened V by 0 bases and J by 1 base, and 7 bases separated the two germline ends. Germline V lookup: CDR1 SGHNT, CDR2 YYREEE (reference sequence). The CDR3 loop is CASSLERQNTEAFF. For the CDR3, the DNA is TGTGCCAGCAGCTTGGAAAGACAGAACACTGAAGCTTTCTTT.

The chain uses TRBV21-1 and TRBJ1-5. TRBV21-1 is a pseudogene segment. The CDR3 totals 17 residues. CDR3 sequence (DNA): TGTGCCAGCAGCAAAGATTATGGGGGGGCACACAATCAGCCCCAGCATTTT. Protein: CASSKDYGGAHNQPQHF.

This sequence joins TRBV9 and TRBJ2-2; D perhaps matches TRBD2 (6 bases). The ends were cut back, 3 bases at V and 3 bases at J, with 9 bases in the middle. This CDR3 is built from 14 residues. Germline-derived CDR1 and CDR2 are SGDLS and YYNGEE. The CDR3 sequence: CASSAGTYTGELFF. For the CDR3, the DNA is TGTGCCAGCAGCGCAGGGACTTACACCGGGGAGCTGTTTTTT.

J is TRBJ1-2 and V is TRBV5-1; 7 positions agree with TRBD1. Germline-derived CDR1 and CDR2 are SGHRS and YFSETQ. The CDR3 is 14 residues long. V was pared by 0 bases and J by 3 bases, with 2 bases of the junction left unmatched. Here the CDR3 reads CASSLGDSYYGYTF. DNA for the CDR3: TGCGCCAGCAGCTTGGGGGACAGTTACTATGGCTACACCTTC. Looking up the rest from reference TRBV5-1 and TRBJ1-2 gives the full variable domain: KAGVTQTPRYLIKTRGQQVTLSCSPISGHRSVSWYQQTPGQGLQFLFEYFSETQRNKGNFPGRFSGRQFSNSRSEMNVSTLELGDSALYLCASSLGDSYYGYTFGSGTRLTVV.

The chain links TRBV5-1 to TRBJ2-7; D is perhaps TRBD1 (6 bases). From germline, CDR1 is SGHRS and CDR2 YFSETQ. This CDR3 has 14 amino acids. The germline V and J ends were trimmed by 0 bases and 5 bases, with 12 bases remaining between them. CDR3 region: CASSLGTETNEQYF. The CDR3, as DNA: TGCGCCAGCAGCTTGGGGACAGAGACTAACGAGCAGTACTTC.